Below are 19 T cell receptor beta chains sequenced from a single sample in a study of OX40 agonist ivuxolimab in advanced cancers. TCRdb's table, derived via immunoSEQ multiplex PCR, lists solely in-frame clones and lacks some. This table has about 57,000 clones, 90% to 95% appearing once. This specimen was CD4+ or CD8+ T cells sorted from blood, taken in a trial of the OX40 agonist ivuxolimab. These receptors were obtained from an adult with an advanced solid tumor such as melanoma, head and neck, liver or kidney cancer.

The chain is built from TRBV5-1 and TRBJ2-7; 9 bases agree with TRBD1. With V trimmed by 5 bases and J by 4 bases, 4 bases remained unmatched. Germline assignment: CDR1 SGHRS and CDR2 YFSETQ. This CDR3 has 13 residues. The CDR3 reads CASRTDRGYEQYF. As DNA, the CDR3 is TGCGCCAGCAGGACGGACAGGGGTTACGAGCAGTACTTC.

The genes are TRBV27 and TRBJ2-3; TRBD2 might be the D (5 bases). The CDR3 length is 12 residues. V was cut by 3 bases and J by 5 bases, with 6 bases left in between. Germline V CDR1 and CDR2: MNHEY, SMNVEV (reference sequence). CDR3: CASSFEGDTQYF. The CDR3 region has the DNA TGTGCCAGCAGTTTCGAGGGAGATACGCAGTATTTT.

V usage is TRBV7-6 and J usage is TRBJ2-3, with D perhaps being TRBD1 or TRBD2 (7 bases each). Per germline, CDR1 SGHVS and CDR2 FNYEAQ. Trimming removed 5 bases at V and 6 bases at J, with 12 bases between. The CDR3 is 13 residues long. This CDR3 is CASSQGGVDTQYF. The CDR3 DNA follows: TGTGCCAGCAGCCAGGGGGGGGTTGATACGCAGTATTTT.

This chain connects TRBV11-2 to TRBJ2-7, with TRBD1 identical over 9 bases. V trimming: 2 bases; J trimming: 2 bases; junction bases outside the gene matches: 7. This CDR3 spans 16 amino acids. CDR1 SGHAT and CDR2 FQNNGV come from the germline V gene. This CDR3 reads CASSLFYWDRAYEQYF. The CDR3 DNA reads TGTGCCAGCAGCTTATTCTATTGGGACAGGGCCTACGAGCAGTACTTC.

V usage is TRBV13 and J usage is TRBJ2-7; the D gene is possibly TRBD2 (5 bases). V was shortened by 6 bases and J by 1 base, with 10 bases between the two germline ends. There are 13 residues in the CDR3. In germline, CDR1 is PRHDT, CDR2 FYEKMQ (reference sequence). CDR3 sequence reads: CASSFSESYEQYF. CDR3 DNA sequence: TGTGCCAGCAGTTTTAGCGAGTCCTACGAGCAGTACTTC.

The rearrangement joins TRBV7-3 to TRBJ2-3; D is unresolved. This CDR3 region has 14 residues. CDR1 and CDR2 from the germline V gene are SGHTA and FQGTGA. V shed 1 base and J shed 0 bases, with 5 bases lying between them. For the CDR3, the DNA is TGTGCCAGCAGCTTAATCGGGAGCACAGATACGCAGTATTTT. Translating it yields CASSLIGSTDTQYF.

This clone was found once. The chain recombines TRBV15 with TRBJ1-1; D unresolved. V was shortened by 0 bases and J by 3 bases, with 8 bases between the two germline ends. The CDR3 is 14 amino acids. Germline V gene lookup returns CDR1 LNHNV and CDR2 YYDKDF (reference sequence). CDR3 bases: TGTGCCACCAGCAGAGATCGTTCGGACACTGAAGCTTTCTTT. Amino acid sequence: CATSRDRSDTEAFF.

The chain combines TRBV19 with TRBJ2-7; D is undetermined. This CDR3 has 14 amino acids. V was cut by 1 base and J by 2 bases, with 9 bases left in between. Germline loops: CDR1 LNHDA, CDR2 SQIVND (reference sequence). This CDR3 is CASSIGTATYEQYF. The CDR3 DNA reads as TGTGCCAGTAGTATAGGTACAGCCACCTACGAGCAGTACTTC.

The chain carries TRBV10-3 and TRBJ1-5; D unresolved. V was cut by 3 bases and J by 4 bases, with 13 bases left in between. Germline V lookup: CDR1 ENHRY, CDR2 SYGVKD. CDR3 length: 15 residues. In nucleotides, the CDR3 is TGTGCCATCAGTGACTTAGGCGGGGAAAATCAGCCCCAGCATTTT. It translates to CAISDLGGENQPQHF.

The sample holds many counts of this clone. This chain links TRBV7-2 with TRBJ2-7, with D unclear. Trimming took off 4 bases at V and 3 bases at J, with 4 bases between the two ends. CDR3 size: 11 residues. Germline CDR1 SGHTA, CDR2 FQGNSA. This CDR3 is CASSSYYEQYF. The CDR3 region has the DNA TGTGCCAGCAGCTCCTACTACGAGCAGTACTTC. Looking up the rest from reference TRBV7-2 and TRBJ2-7 gives the full variable domain: GAGVSQSPSNKVTEKGKDVELRCDPISGHTALYWYRQSLGQGLEFLIYFQGNSAPDKSGLPSDRFSAERTGGSVSTLTIQRTQQEDSAVYLCASSSYYEQYFGPGTRLTVT.

This chain joins TRBV5-1 and TRBJ2-1, with 9 nucleotides matching TRBD2. The germline V gene has CDR1 SGHRS and CDR2 YFSETQ. The CDR3 sequence is 17 residues long. V shed 4 bases, J shed 7 bases, and the junction held 15 bases outside the gene matches. The CDR3 region is CASSGGLGSGSVNEQFF. The CDR3 DNA follows: TGCGCCAGCAGCGGGGGGTTAGGTAGCGGGAGTGTGAATGAGCAGTTCTTC. The full variable domain, in which reference TRBV5-1 and TRBJ2-1 provide the parts outside the CDR3, is KAGVTQTPRYLIKTRGQQVTLSCSPISGHRSVSWYQQTPGQGLQFLFEYFSETQRNKGNFPGRFSGRQFSNSRSEMNVSTLELGDSALYLCASSGGLGSGSVNEQFFGPGTRLTVL.

This chain connects TRBV9 to TRBJ2-7; tentatively, D is TRBD1 (6 bases). Trimming removed 1 base at V and 0 bases at J, with 8 bases between. CDR1 and CDR2 from the germline V gene are SGDLS and YYNGEE. CDR3 size: 14 residues. CDR3 sequence reads: CASSVTTGSYEQYF. CDR3 nucleotide sequence: TGTGCCAGCAGCGTAACGACAGGCTCCTACGAGCAGTACTTC.

The chain has TRBV7-6 and TRBJ2-7, with D possibly TRBD2 on 6 matching bases. Trimming left V 4 bases short and J 0 bases short, with 22 bases between. Germline V gives CDR1 SGHVS, CDR2 FNYEAQ. The CDR3 covers 18 residues. CDR3 nucleotides: TGTGCCAGCAGCTCCGACCTCGGGACTTTTGAAAGCTCCTACGAGCAGTACTTC. Protein sequence: CASSSDLGTFESSYEQYF. Variable domain in full (rest from reference TRBV7-6 and TRBJ2-7): GAGVSQSPRYKVTKRGQDVALRCDPISGHVSLYWYRQALGQGPEFLTYFNYEAQQDKSGLPNDRFSAERPEGSISTLTIQRTEQRDSAMYRCASSSDLGTFESSYEQYFGPGTRLTVT.

The V gene is TRBV13, the J gene TRBJ2-7, with TRBD2 matching over 15 bases. The CDR3 spans 16 residues. Trimming removed 5 bases from V and 2 bases from J; junction bases left unmatched: 4. Germline loops: CDR1 PRHDT, CDR2 FYEKMQ (reference sequence). The CDR3 DNA is TGTGCCAGCAGCCCCGGACTAGCGGGAGGGGCCTACGAGCAGTACTTC. Translation: CASSPGLAGGAYEQYF.

The chain uses TRBV7-6 and TRBJ2-7; maybe TRBD2 (5 bases). Germline values: CDR1 SGHVS, CDR2 FNYEAQ. This CDR3 has 15 residues. V was trimmed by 1 base and J by 3 bases, leaving 13 bases between them. The CDR3 here is CASSLVGDPYYEQYF. The CDR3 nucleotides are TGTGCCAGCAGCTTAGTCGGGGATCCATACTACGAGCAGTACTTC.

The V call is TRBV10-3, the J call TRBJ2-2, with a tentative D call TRBD2 (5 bases). The germline gives CDR1 ENHRY, CDR2 SYGVKD. CDR3 length equals 16 residues. V was pared by 2 bases and J by 0 bases, with 10 bases between. CDR3 loop: CAISETLAPNTGELFF. The CDR3 DNA is TGTGCCATCAGTGAGACCCTAGCCCCGAACACCGGGGAGCTGTTTTTT.

The chain carries TRBV4-1 and TRBJ2-2; a weak D match, TRBD1 (6 bases). Trimming cost V 3 bases and J 2 bases, with 10 bases left between them. Germline V gives CDR1 MGHRA, CDR2 YSYEKL. This CDR3 has 15 residues. This CDR3 is CASSHSDSNTGELFF. DNA for the CDR3: TGCGCCAGCAGCCATTCGGACAGCAACACCGGGGAGCTGTTTTTT.

The chain combines TRBV2 with TRBJ1-4, with 8 bases fitting TRBD1. The CDR3 covers 18 residues. The germline gives CDR1 SNHLY, CDR2 FYNNEI. V gave up 6 bases and J gave up 0 bases; unmatched junction bases: 12. The CDR3 loop reads CASSYARGPSATNEKLFF. The CDR3 DNA follows: TGTGCCAGCAGCTATGCCAGGGGGCCGAGTGCAACTAATGAAAAACTGTTTTTT.

V usage is TRBV7-9 and J usage is TRBJ2-1; 10 nucleotides line up with TRBD2. The trim removed 2 bases at V and 5 bases at J, leaving 6 bases unmatched. The CDR3 loop spans 16 amino acids. The germline gives CDR1 SEHNR, CDR2 FQNEAQ (reference sequence). CDR3 protein: CASSLKGLAWDNEQFF. In DNA form, the CDR3 reads TGTGCCAGCAGCTTAAAGGGACTAGCGTGGGACAATGAGCAGTTCTTC.